This entry describes one T cell receptor (beta chain). What it recognizes is unknown. Sequencing was performed with immunoSEQ multiplex PCR; in TCRdb, only in-frame clones are kept and a portion is missing. The table lists some 35,000 clones, around 90% of them singletons, with more than 0.2% in the top ten. The data stem from a study of PD-1 blockade in classical Hodgkin lymphoma. Findings of the study overall: Causes of the repertoire differences remain undefined, possibly disease activity or prior therapy. Reports described newly diagnosed patients as having lower baseline TCR diversity than healthy donors.

No patient escaped relapse after autologous stem cell transplantation, and brentuximab vedotin exposure varied. Starting with thawed PBMCs, CD4+ T cells were purified by magnetic negative selection. Complete response, partial response or progressive disease constituted the best response categories observed. V lost 0 bases and J lost 0, with 12 bases in between. The CDR3 spans 17 residues. Per germline, CDR1 LNHNV and CDR2 YYDKDF (reference sequence). The rearrangement joins TRBV15 to TRBJ2-1; D is ambiguous. The sequences come from CD4+ T cells from blood, collected at baseline. The sequence derives from a human donor with classical Hodgkin lymphoma. This CDR3 reads CATSRDKGSSSYNEQFF. DNA of the CDR3: TGTGCCACCAGCAGAGATAAGGGTTCGAGCTCCTACAATGAGCAGTTCTTC.